The present entry profiles one T cell receptor (beta chain) with its context. The sample is drawn from a study of patients and donors after allogeneic stem cell transplantation. From the RT-PCR reads, TCRdb called clonotypes with MiXCR, one entry per CDR3 protein. The profile shows about 24,000 distinct CDR3 sequences, approximately 42% of them singletons. The receptor's source is a human donor who was either an allogeneic HSCT recipient or a stem cell or donor lymphocyte infusion donor (not recorded which). It is not recorded whose cells these are; they may come from a transplant donor. Sequenced: blood, either unsorted or a sorted T cell fraction (not recorded which).

DNA for the CDR3: TGCAGTGCTTCTGGCCACAGGGCAAGTAATTCACCCCTCCACTTT. It yields the protein CSASGHRASNSPLHF. The chain joins TRBV20-1 to TRBJ1-6; a possible D gene is TRBD1 (6 bases). V lost 5 bases and J lost 6, with 17 bases in between. Germline-derived CDR1 and CDR2 are DFQATT and SNEGSKA (reference sequence). The CDR3 loop spans 15 amino acids.